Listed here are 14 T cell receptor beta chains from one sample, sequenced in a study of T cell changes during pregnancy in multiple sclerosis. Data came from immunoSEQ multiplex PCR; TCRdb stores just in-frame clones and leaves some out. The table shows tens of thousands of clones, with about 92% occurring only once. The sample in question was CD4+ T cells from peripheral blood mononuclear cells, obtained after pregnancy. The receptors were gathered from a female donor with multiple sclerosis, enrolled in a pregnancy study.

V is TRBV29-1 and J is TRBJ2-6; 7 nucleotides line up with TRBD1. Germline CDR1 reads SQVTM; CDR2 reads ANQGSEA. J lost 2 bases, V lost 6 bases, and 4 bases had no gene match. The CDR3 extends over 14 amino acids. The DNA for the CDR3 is TGCAGCGTATCTACAGGGGCTGGGGCCAACGTCCTGACTTTC. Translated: CSVSTGAGANVLTF.

The CDR3 region is CASSAGLAGGTTSTDTQYF. The CDR3 DNA reads as TGTGCCAGCAGCGCGGGACTAGCGGGAGGGACCACTAGCACAGATACGCAGTATTTT. This rearrangement joins TRBV7-2 to TRBJ2-3, with 16 positions matching TRBD2. Germline V CDR1 and CDR2: SGHTA, FQGNSA. CDR3 length: 19 residues. Trimming took 5 bases from V and 0 from J; bases not matched to a gene: 8.

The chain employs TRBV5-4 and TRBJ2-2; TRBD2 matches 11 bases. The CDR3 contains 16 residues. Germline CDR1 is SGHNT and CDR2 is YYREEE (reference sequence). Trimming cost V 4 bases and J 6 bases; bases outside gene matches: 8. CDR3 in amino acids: CASSDGFSGRAGELFF. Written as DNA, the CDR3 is TGTGCCAGCAGCGATGGTTTTAGCGGGAGGGCCGGGGAGCTGTTTTTT.

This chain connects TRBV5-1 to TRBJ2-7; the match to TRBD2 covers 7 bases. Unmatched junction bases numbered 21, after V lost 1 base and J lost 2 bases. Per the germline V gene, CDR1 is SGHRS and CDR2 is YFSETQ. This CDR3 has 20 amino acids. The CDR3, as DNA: TGCGCCAGCAGCTTGTCTTCCGCCGGTCCTGGGGGACTAACAGCCTACGAGCAGTACTTC. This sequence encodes CASSLSSAGPGGLTAYEQYF.

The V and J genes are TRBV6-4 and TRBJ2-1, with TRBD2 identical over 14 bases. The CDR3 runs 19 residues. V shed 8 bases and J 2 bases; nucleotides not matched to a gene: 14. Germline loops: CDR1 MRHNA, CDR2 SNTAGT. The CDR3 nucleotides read TGTGCCAGCGCACGCTCCGGGACTAGCGGGGGCCCCACCTACAATGAGCAGTTCTTC. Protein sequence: CASARSGTSGGPTYNEQFF.

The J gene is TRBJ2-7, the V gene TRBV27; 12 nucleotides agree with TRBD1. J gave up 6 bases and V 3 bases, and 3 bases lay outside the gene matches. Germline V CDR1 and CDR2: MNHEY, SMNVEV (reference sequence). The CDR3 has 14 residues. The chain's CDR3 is CASSLGQGAGEQYF. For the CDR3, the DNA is TGTGCCAGCAGTTTGGGACAGGGGGCTGGCGAGCAGTACTTC.

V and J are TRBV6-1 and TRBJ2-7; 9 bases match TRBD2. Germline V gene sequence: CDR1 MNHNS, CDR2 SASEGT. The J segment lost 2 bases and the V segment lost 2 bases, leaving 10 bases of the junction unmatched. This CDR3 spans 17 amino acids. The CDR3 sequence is CASSERLAGLLAYEQYF. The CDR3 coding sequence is TGTGCCAGCAGTGAAAGGCTAGCGGGACTCTTAGCCTACGAGCAGTACTTC.

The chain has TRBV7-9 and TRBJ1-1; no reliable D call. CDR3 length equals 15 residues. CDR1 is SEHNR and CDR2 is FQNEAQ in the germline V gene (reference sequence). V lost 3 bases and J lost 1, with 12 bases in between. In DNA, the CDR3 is TGTGCCAGCAGCTTCATCTCCTTCGGGAACACTGAAGCTTTCTTT. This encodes CASSFISFGNTEAFF.

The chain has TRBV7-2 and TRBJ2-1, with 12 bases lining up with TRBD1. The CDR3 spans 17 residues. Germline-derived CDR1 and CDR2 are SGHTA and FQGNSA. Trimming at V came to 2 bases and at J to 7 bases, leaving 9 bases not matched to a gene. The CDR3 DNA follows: TGTGCCAGCAGCTTAAGTGGGACAGGGGGCGCGAGGAATGAGCAGTTCTTC. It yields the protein CASSLSGTGGARNEQFF.

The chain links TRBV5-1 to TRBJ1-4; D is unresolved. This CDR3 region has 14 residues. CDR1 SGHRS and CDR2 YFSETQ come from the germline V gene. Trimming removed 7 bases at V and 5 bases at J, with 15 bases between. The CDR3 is CASSPDFKNEKLFF. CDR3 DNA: TGCGCCAGCTCCCCGGACTTTAAGAATGAAAAACTGTTTTTT.

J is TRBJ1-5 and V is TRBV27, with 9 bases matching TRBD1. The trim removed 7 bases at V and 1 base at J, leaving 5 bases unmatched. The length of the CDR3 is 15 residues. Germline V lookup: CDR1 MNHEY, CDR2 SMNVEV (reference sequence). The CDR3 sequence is CASNPGTGSNQPQHF. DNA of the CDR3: TGTGCCAGCAATCCCGGGACAGGGAGCAATCAGCCCCAGCATTTT.

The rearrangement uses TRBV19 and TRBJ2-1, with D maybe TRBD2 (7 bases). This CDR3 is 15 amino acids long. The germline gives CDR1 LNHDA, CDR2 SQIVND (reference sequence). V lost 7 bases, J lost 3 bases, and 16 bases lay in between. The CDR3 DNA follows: TGTGCCAGTACGGCGGCGGGGGCCCTCTACAATGAGCAGTTCTTC. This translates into CASTAAGALYNEQFF.

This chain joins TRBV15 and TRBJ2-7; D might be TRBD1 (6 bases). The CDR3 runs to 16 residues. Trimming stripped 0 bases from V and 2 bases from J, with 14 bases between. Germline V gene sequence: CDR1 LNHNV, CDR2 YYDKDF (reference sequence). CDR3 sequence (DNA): TGTGCCACCAGCAGAGAAGGGACAACAAAGACCTACGAGCAGTACTTC. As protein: CATSREGTTKTYEQYF.

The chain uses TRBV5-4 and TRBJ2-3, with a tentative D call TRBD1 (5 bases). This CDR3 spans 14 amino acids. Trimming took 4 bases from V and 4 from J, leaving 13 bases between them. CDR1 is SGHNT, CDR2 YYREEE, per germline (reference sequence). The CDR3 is CASSPGQGSDTQYF. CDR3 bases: TGTGCCAGCAGCCCTGGTCAGGGTTCAGATACGCAGTATTTT. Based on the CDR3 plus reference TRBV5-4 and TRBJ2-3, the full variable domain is ETGVTQSPTHLIKTRGQQVTLRCSSQSGHNTVSWYQQALGQGPQFIFQYYREEENGRGNFPPRFSGLQFPNYSSELNVNALELDDSALYLCASSPGQGSDTQYFGPGTRLTVL.